This is a list of T cell receptor beta chains from one sample in a study of tumor-infiltrating lymphocytes in primary liver carcinoma. In TCRdb, the multiplex PCR reads were re-called with MiXCR into one record per CDR3 protein. The sample yields about 180,000 distinct CDR3 sequences, over 45% seen once. Sequencing input: peripheral blood. The source of these receptors is a man aged 35 to 55 with primary liver carcinoma and hepatitis B virus infection. The CDR3 runs from the conserved cysteine through the conserved F or W. The D gene is left open where the match is weak. Rows may omit the clone size; those that give it use once, few, many or a size class.

v_gene	abundance	d_gene	j_gene	len	CDR3nt	CDR3aa
TRBV11-2	NA	NA	TRBJ2-1	16	TGTGCCAGCAGCTTAGGAACTAGTGGCTCCTACAATGAGCAGTCCTTC	CASSLGTSGSYNEQSF
TRBV12-3/TRBV12-4	NA	TRBD2	TRBJ2-2	21	TGTGCCAGCAGTTTGGGGACTAGCGGTAGGGCCGAGTCCTTGGGCACCGGGGAGCTGTTTTTT	CASSLGTSGRAESLGTGELFF
TRBV12-3/TRBV12-4	NA	NA	TRBJ2-2	14	TGTGCCAGCGGGGGCCAGACGGACACCGGGGAGCTGTTTTTT	CASGGQTDTGELFF
TRBV12-3/TRBV12-4	many	TRBD1	TRBJ1-2	14	TGTGCCAGCACCCTTGGACAGGCGCACTATGGCTACACCTTC	CASTLGQAHYGYTF
TRBV11-2	NA	TRBD1	TRBJ2-2	16	TGTGCCAGCAGCCCCCCCCCTGGACGGAACACAGGGGAGCTGGTTTTT	CASSPPPGRNTGELVF
TRBV28	NA	NA	TRBJ2-3	14	TGTGCCAGCCAGCTAGTCCCCATCACAGATACGCAGTATTTT	CASQLVPITDTQYF
TRBV6-5	NA	NA	TRBJ2-7	13	TGTGCCAGCACTGCCCCAGGGACTTACGAGCAGTACTTC	CASTAPGTYEQYF
TRBV11-2	NA	NA	TRBJ2-7	13	TGTGCCAGCAGCACCAACTATGGCAATGAGCAGTACTTC	CASSTNYGNEQYF
TRBV11-2	NA	NA	TRBJ2-2	14	TGTGCCGCCAGCCAACAGGGATTCACCGGGGAGCTGTTTTTT	CAASQQGFTGELFF
TRBV7-8	NA	NA	TRBJ2-7	14	TGTGCCAGCACCTTAGAGATAGGCTCCTACGAACAGTACTTC	CASTLEIGSYEQYF
TRBV11-2	NA	NA	TRBJ1-2	14	NA	CASSLVGGGNGYAF
TRBV11-2	many	NA	TRBJ1-1	15	TGTGCCAGCAGCTTAATTGGGGGTGTGAACACTGAAGCTTTCTTT	CASSLIGGVNTEAFF
TRBV29-1	many	NA	TRBJ2-5	13	TGCAGCGTTGTTGCGGGAATGGTGGAGACCCAGTACTTC	CSVVAGMVETQYF
TRBV6-6	NA	TRBD2	TRBJ2-2	16	TGTGCCAGCAGTGAAGTGGGTAGCGGGAGGGCCGCTGAGCTGTTTTTT	CASSEVGSGRAAELFF
TRBV10-3	NA	NA	TRBJ1-4	12	TGTGCCATCAGTGAGTCGATACAAAAACTGTTTTTT	CAISESIQKLFF
TRBV6-1	few	NA	TRBJ2-2	15	TGTGCCAGCACAATGGGACCCCGAAACACCGGGGAGCTGTTTTTT	CASTMGPRNTGELFF
TRBV29-1	NA	TRBD2	TRBJ2-1	14	TGCAGCGTTGAGTCGGGAGGAACATACAATGAGCAGTTCTTC	CSVESGGTYNEQFF
TRBV29-1	many	NA	TRBJ1-2	12	TGCAGCGCTGTTCAGGGGATCGATGGCTACACCTTC	CSAVQGIDGYTF
TRBV11-2	many	NA	TRBJ2-4	16	TGTGCCAGCAGCTTAGCTGCAGCCCTAGCCAAAAACATTCAGTACTTC	CASSLAAALAKNIQYF
TRBV6-1	few	TRBD1	TRBJ1-5	15	TGTGCCAGCAGCTACGACAGGGACAAAAATCAGCCCCAGCATTTT	CASSYDRDKNQPQHF
TRBV2	NA	TRBD2	TRBJ2-1	12	TGTGCCAGCGCGGGAGTCTACAATGAGCAGTTCTTC	CASAGVYNEQFF
TRBV10-3	NA	NA	TRBJ2-7	9	TGTGCCATCCCATACGAGCAGTACTTC	CAIPYEQYF
TRBV28	NA	TRBD1	TRBJ2-7	16	TGTGCCAGCAGACTATCCCAGGGGGTCCAGAACTACGAGCAGTACTTC	CASRLSQGVQNYEQYF
TRBV4-2	NA	NA	TRBJ2-2	13	TGTGCCAGCAGCCAAGACATCGGAGGGGAGCTGTTTTTT	CASSQDIGGELFF
TRBV28	NA	NA	TRBJ1-5	15	TGTGCCAGCAGTATCACAGAGTATAGCAATCAGCCCCAGCATTTT	CASSITEYSNQPQHF
TRBV29-1	NA	NA	TRBJ2-2	11	TGCAGCTCGACCGACACCTGGGAGCTGTTTTTT	CSSTDTWELFF
TRBV12-3/TRBV12-4	NA	NA	TRBJ1-4	14	TGTGCCAGCAGTTTACAGGAGTTTTCGGAAAAACTGTTTTTT	CASSLQEFSEKLFF
TRBV12-3/TRBV12-4	NA	TRBD1	TRBJ1-3	15	TGTGCCACCAGGAGAGACAGGGGTCCTGGAAACACCATATATTTT	CATRRDRGPGNTIYF
TRBV4-2	NA	TRBD2	TRBJ2-7	17	TGTGCCAGCAGCCAAGATCCTAGCGGGGGACTCTCCTACGAGCAGTACTTC	CASSQDPSGGLSYEQYF
TRBV6-2/TRBV6-3	NA	NA	TRBJ2-5	15	TGTGCCAGCAGTTACCCTCCTGGGCCGCCGAGGACCCAATACTTC	CASSYPPGPPRTQYF
TRBV29-1	many	TRBD1	TRBJ2-1	12	TGCAGCGTTGGGGACAGGGGGCTAGGGCAGTTCTTC	CSVGDRGLGQFF
TRBV11-2	many	NA	TRBJ2-7	14	TGTGCCAGCAGCTTATCTGGCGGCTCCTACGAGCAGTACTTC	CASSLSGGSYEQYF
TRBV10-3	NA	NA	TRBJ2-7	14	TGTGCCATCAGTGTCGACGGGATCACCTACGAGCAGTACTTC	CAISVDGITYEQYF
TRBV6-5	many	TRBD2	TRBJ2-1	19	TGTGCCAGCAGTCTCGGACTAGCGGGAGGCCAGACGTTATACAATGAGCAGTTCTTC	CASSLGLAGGQTLYNEQFF
TRBV11-2	NA	TRBD2	TRBJ2-2	18	TGTGCCAGCAGCTTCCGGGGACCAGCGGGAGTGAAGACCGGGGGGCTGTTTTTT	CASSFRGPAGVKTGGLFF
TRBV7-9	once	TRBD1	TRBJ1-2	14	TGTGCCAGCAACCCCGGACAGGGGATCTATGGCTACACCTTC	CASNPGQGIYGYTF
TRBV12-3/TRBV12-4	once	NA	TRBJ2-3	15	TGTGCCAGCAGTTTAGAAAGGATTGGAGCAGATACGCAGTATTTT	CASSLERIGADTQYF
TRBV6-5	NA	NA	TRBJ2-7	14	TGTGCCAGCAGTTACTCCGATTGGTCTGACGAGCAGTACTTC	CASSYSDWSDEQYF
TRBV4-1	many	NA	TRBJ2-6	16	TGCGCCAGCAGCCAAATTCTAATCTCTGGGGCCAACGTCCTGACTTTC	CASSQILISGANVLTF
TRBV4-2	NA	TRBD2	TRBJ2-4	18	TGTGCCAGCATCCAAGATGCGGGAGGAAACCTAGCCAAAAACATTCAGTACTTC	CASIQDAGGNLAKNIQYF
TRBV4-2	NA	TRBD2	TRBJ2-1	15	TGTGCCAGCAGGAGTAGCGGGAGCTCCTACAATGAGCGGTTCTTC	CASRSSGSSYNERFF
TRBV5-1	NA	TRBD1	TRBJ2-3	14	TGCGCCAGCAGCTTGGGACAGGGCGTAGATACGCAGTATTTT	CASSLGQGVDTQYF
TRBV11-2	NA	NA	TRBJ2-3	16	TGTGCCTGCAGCTTAGAGTCGGGCTTTCAGCGAGGTACACAGTATTTT	CACSLESGFQRGTQYF
TRBV7-8	NA	TRBD2	TRBJ2-5	17	TGTGCCAGCAGCTTAGATTTTCTAGCGGGAGCTCAAGAGACCCAGTACTTC	CASSLDFLAGAQETQYF
TRBV6-5	NA	NA	TRBJ2-7	13	TGTGCCAGCGAACCAGGAGGGCCGTACGAGCAGTACTTC	CASEPGGPYEQYF
TRBV28	NA	TRBD2	TRBJ2-1	16	TGTGCCAGCACTTCCCCAGCGGGAGGAAAGTACAATGAGCAGTTCTTC	CASTSPAGGKYNEQFF
TRBV29-1	few	NA	TRBJ1-3	11	TGCAGCGTTGGAGCTGGAAACACCATATATTTT	CSVGAGNTIYF
TRBV6-5	NA	TRBD1	TRBJ1-4	16	TGTGCCAGCAGTGCCCTTTCGACAGGGGCTAATGAAAAACTGTTTTTT	CASSALSTGANEKLFF
TRBV30	many	NA	TRBJ2-5	16	TGTGCCTGGAGTGGCCCCCCCCTGCCAGACCAAGAGACCCAGTACTTC	CAWSGPPLPDQETQYF
TRBV12-3/TRBV12-4	NA	NA	TRBJ2-1	11	TGTGCCAGCAGTCCCGGCATTGAGCAGTTCTTC	CASSPGIEQFF